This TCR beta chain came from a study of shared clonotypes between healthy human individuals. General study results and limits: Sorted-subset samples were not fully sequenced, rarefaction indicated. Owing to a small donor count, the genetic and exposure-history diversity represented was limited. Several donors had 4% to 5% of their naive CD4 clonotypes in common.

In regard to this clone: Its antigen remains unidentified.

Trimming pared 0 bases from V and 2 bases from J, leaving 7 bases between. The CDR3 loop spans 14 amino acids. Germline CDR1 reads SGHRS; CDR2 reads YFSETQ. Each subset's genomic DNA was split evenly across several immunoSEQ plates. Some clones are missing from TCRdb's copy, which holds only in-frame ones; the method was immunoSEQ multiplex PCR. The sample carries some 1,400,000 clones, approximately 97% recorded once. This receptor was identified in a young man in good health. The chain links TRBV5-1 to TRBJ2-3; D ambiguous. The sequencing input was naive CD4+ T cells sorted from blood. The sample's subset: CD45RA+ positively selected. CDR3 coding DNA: TGCGCCAGCAGCTTGGCGATAAACACAGATACGCAGTATTTT. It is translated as CASSLAINTDTQYF.